This TCR beta chain was found in a study of blood T cell repertoires in COVID-19 (dated by TCRdb to 2018 to 2021). In the study overall: Samples covering the acute and convalescent phases of COVID-19 were provided by collaborators in the United States, Italy and Spain. The prospective study material was composed of cDNA or gDNA derived from T cells, B-cell-depleted T cells, or PBMCs. The dataset comprised deeply sampled blood TCRbeta repertoires from subjects exposed to, actively infected with, or recovered from COVID-19. The repertoires were made available in a free public database intended to serve as a resource for research on the immune response to SARS-CoV-2. Samples were obtained from the ongoing ImmuneRACE study (first 160 participants) and from about 1,300 subjects provided by 6 global collaborators. Nearly every sample came with metadata listing a de-identified subject ID, COVID-19 status, age in years and sex. Where available, HLA class I and class II types were taken from metadata supplied by the sample provider and were not determined by assay-based typing. Overall study results and their limits: Clinical and demographic metadata were provided uncurated, with the amount varying by source and participant.

For CDR1 and CDR2, the germline V gene lists MNHNS and SASEGT. The CDR3 runs 14 residues from the cysteine to the phenylalanine. CDR3 DNA only is kept here, 42 bases in frame from base 1. Cut back by 0 bases and 2 bases, the V and J ends lie 8 bases apart. At one collaborating source in Seattle, patients were enrolled during active infection and were followed longitudinally through the course of disease. Whole blood was collected in K2EDTA tubes by collaborating institutions according to the institutions' own protocols. For TCRbeta analysis, collaborator samples were shipped as frozen whole blood, as isolated PBMCs, or as DNA extracted from either sample type. TCRbeta CDR3 regions were amplified from genomic DNA by means of the immunoSEQ Assay, a bias-controlled multiplex PCR. Processing in the source paper ran as follows. Nucleated cell counts per sample were estimated from amplification of reference gene primers within the assay. To quantify the absolute abundance of each unique TCRbeta CDR3 rearrangement, sequence reads were collapsed and filtered. For each sample, productive Simpson clonality was calculated by taking the square root of Simpson's diversity index across productive rearrangements. Drawn from immuneACCESS, this table holds only the in-frame rearrangements with V and J called that TCRdb kept. Clones are partly lost; checked studies trace under half to an unresolved V gene and leave the rest unexplained. That table furnishes V, J and clone size, whereas the DNA furnished D and trimming. The sample data list about 480,000 clones, and 85% to 90% of these were observed just once. Jointly, the top ten make up less than 9.5% of the sample.

As concerns this clone: Its antigen is currently not known. Per-base qualities were not stored, and no clone one base away is much larger.

The sequenced sample consisted of peripheral blood. This TCR came from a woman aged 45-59 years with COVID-19, enrolled during active disease. The chain was built from TRBV6-1 and TRBJ2-7; the D gene cannot be resolved reliably. The nucleotide sequence is TGTGCCAGCAGTGAAGCGCACAGAGCCTACGAGCAGTACTTC. Translated, it gives CASSEAHRAYEQYF.